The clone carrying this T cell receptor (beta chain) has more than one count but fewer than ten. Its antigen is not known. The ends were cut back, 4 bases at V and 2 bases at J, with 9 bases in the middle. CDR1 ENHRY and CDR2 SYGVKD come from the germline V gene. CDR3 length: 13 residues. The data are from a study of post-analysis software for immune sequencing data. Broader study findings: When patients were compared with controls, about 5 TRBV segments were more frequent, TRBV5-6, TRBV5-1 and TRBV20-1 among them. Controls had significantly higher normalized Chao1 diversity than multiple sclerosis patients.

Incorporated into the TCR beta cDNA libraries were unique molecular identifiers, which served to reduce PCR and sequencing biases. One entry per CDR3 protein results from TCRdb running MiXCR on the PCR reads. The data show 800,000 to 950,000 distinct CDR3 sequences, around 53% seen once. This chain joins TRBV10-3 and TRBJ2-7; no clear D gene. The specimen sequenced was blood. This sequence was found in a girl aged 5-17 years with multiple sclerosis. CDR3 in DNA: TGTGCCATCAGTGGACGCCAAGCCTACGAGCAGTACTTC. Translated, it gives CAISGRQAYEQYF.